The subject of this entry is one TCR beta chain. The length of the CDR3 is 15 residues. Germline CDR1 and CDR2: SGHTA and FQGNSA. J gave up 6 bases and V 3 bases, and 5 bases lay outside the gene matches. Authors' analysis steps: Amplification of reference gene primers provided the estimated nucleated cell counts. Profiled with immunoSEQ multiplex PCR; TCRdb holds only in-frame clones, not every one. Clone size and the V and J calls come from that table; the DNA yielded D and trimming. The sample carries approximately 120,000 clones, 85% to 90% recorded once. This record comes from a study of blood T cell repertoires in COVID-19. Study at large: Whether acute or convalescent, the COVID-19 samples came from the United States, Italy and Spain. From T cells, B-cell-depleted T cells, or PBMCs came the material, which was cDNA or gDNA.

The chain links TRBV7-2 to TRBJ2-3, with TRBD2 matching over 11 bases. The TCR sequence derives from a man aged 50 to 60 with acute or convalescent COVID-19. The sequenced sample consisted of peripheral blood. DNA of the CDR3: TGTGCCAGCAGCTTCGGGACTAGCGGAGGTGATACGCAGTATTTT. Its translation is CASSFGTSGGDTQYF.